The entry below gives a single TCR beta chain sequence along with its context. Its binding antigen is unknown. One base away there is no much larger clone; base qualities are not given. What this sample's treatment or condition label stands for: allogeneic hematopoietic cell transplantation with graft depleted of TCRalphabeta T cells and CD19 B cells. Transplant recipients were children who received TCRalphabeta/CD19-depleted allogeneic hematopoietic cell grafts. Between the V and J ends, shortened by 1 base and 4 bases respectively, the junction contains 14 bases. CDR1 and CDR2 (SEHNR, FQNEAQ) derive from the germline V gene (reference sequence). The CDR3 spans 15 residues, from the cysteine through the phenylalanine. The only DNA kept is the CDR3, 45 bases in frame from the first base. Libraries came from PCR. Sequenced using an Illumina HiSeq 2500. To normalize quantification of the TCRbeta repertoire, the TCR libraries were built with molecular barcoding that relied on unique molecular identifiers. TCRdb ran its own pipeline on the public reads, namely fastp trimming at Q25 and MiXCR clone calling, and kept in-frame beta chains. Rows with one shared CDR3 protein collapse into an entry with the most common genes and DNA. For this sample the table gives 540,000 or so distinct CDR3 sequences, of which 20% to 25% were detected only once. Jointly, the top ten make up about 14% of the sample.

These data originate in a study of T-cell reconstitution after alpha-beta-depleted transplantation in children (TCRdb year 2016). For the wider study: The study quantitatively tracked T-cell immune reconstitution after TCRalphabeta/CD19-depleted allogeneic hematopoietic cell transplantation in children using TCR repertoire profiling. Summary of the overall study and its limitations: About two months after transplant, the apparently early recovery of alphabetaT-cell counts reportedly depended on just several hundred clones that had expanded rapidly and came from non-depleted graft cells. Over the following months the frequencies of hyperexpanded clones went down, and after one year T-cell counts and TCRbeta diversity were mostly credited to newly produced T cells. The high TCRbeta diversity at day 60 in some patients was ascribed to recipient T cells and intrathymic progenitors that had survived conditioning.

The material sequenced was PBMCs, mostly from graft donor cells, taken 360 days after TCRalphabeta/CD19-depleted stem cell transplant. This clonotype was obtained from a boy under two years old who had a stem cell transplant for acute myeloid leukemia, so the T cells may come from the graft donor. The rearrangement combines TRBV7-9 with TRBJ2-7; the D region is possibly TRBD1 or TRBD2, each matching across 5 bases. The nucleotide sequence is given as TGTGCCAGCAGCTTAGTGGGACGGAGGATATACGAGCAGTACTTC. The encoded protein is CASSLVGRRIYEQYF.